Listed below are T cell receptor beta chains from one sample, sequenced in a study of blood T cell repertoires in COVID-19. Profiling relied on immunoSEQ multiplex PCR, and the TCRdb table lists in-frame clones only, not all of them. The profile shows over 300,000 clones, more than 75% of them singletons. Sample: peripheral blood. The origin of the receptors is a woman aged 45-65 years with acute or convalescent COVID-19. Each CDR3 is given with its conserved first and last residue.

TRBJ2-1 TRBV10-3 CAIRGTSGSNEQFF
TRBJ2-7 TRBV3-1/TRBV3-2 CASSQAGTRDYEQYF
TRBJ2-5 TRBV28 CASSFFSGRGTQYF
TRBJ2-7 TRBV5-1 CASSLAPGLGGEQYF
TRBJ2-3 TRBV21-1 CASSKDSYRGRVTDTQYF
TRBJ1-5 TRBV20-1 CSASPRGTAGGNQPQHF
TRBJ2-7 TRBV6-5 CASHEGGQVYEQYF
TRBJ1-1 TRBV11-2 CATSSPGQGFTEAFF
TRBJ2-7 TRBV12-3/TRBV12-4 CASGWDSSYEQYF
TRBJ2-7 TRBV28 CASWGQGNSYEQYF
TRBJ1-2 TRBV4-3 CASSAQGTWGYTF